These T cell receptor beta chains were read from a single sample in a study of cytomegalovirus exposure and HLA in healthy donors. Libraries were prepared by immunoSEQ multiplex PCR; TCRdb keeps only in-frame clonotypes and omits some of them. The repertoire holds about 190,000 clones, with more than 75% as singletons. Sequencing was carried out using PBMCs. The receptors come from a woman aged 50 to 60 in good health and CMV-seropositive. The CDR3 runs from the conserved cysteine through the conserved F or W. D genes are given only for firm matches. Clone size appears in some rows only: once, few, many, or a class for an expanded clone.

d_gene,abundance,j_gene,v_gene,CDR3nt,CDR3aa
TRBD1,NA,TRBJ1-3,TRBV25-1,TGTGCCAGCAGTGACTCCGGGGACAGGGGAAACACCATATATTTT,CASSDSGDRGNTIYF
TRBD2,NA,TRBJ2-5,TRBV5-1,TGCGCCAGCAGCCCCTCCGGGACTAGTCAAGAGACCCAGTACTTC,CASSPSGTSQETQYF
TRBD2,NA,TRBJ2-7,TRBV5-1,TGCGCCAGCAGCTTGTCACTAGCGGGGAACGAGCAGTACTTC,CASSLSLAGNEQYF
NA,NA,TRBJ2-6,TRBV5-5,TGTGCCAGCAGCGGGGACAACCCCTCTGGGGCCAACGTCCTGACTTTC,CASSGDNPSGANVLTF
NA,NA,TRBJ1-1,TRBV4-2,TGTGCCAGCAGTCAAGAATCATACAGGGCTACTTCGGAAGCTTTCTTT,CASSQESYRATSEAFF
NA,NA,TRBJ2-5,TRBV11-2,TGTGCCAGCAGCGCCCAGGGAAGGGAGACCCAGTACTTC,CASSAQGRETQYF
NA,NA,TRBJ2-6,TRBV14,TGTGCCAGCAGCCAAGATCATCAGGGATATGGGGCCAACGTCCTGACTTTC,CASSQDHQGYGANVLTF
NA,few,TRBJ1-4,TRBV5-1,TGCGCCAGCAGCCCGGACGGGACAACTAATGAAAAACTGTTTTTT,CASSPDGTTNEKLFF
TRBD2,NA,TRBJ2-5,TRBV9,TGTGCCAGCAGCGTAGGCCCCGGGACTAGGGCAAAAGGGGAGACCCAGTACTTC,CASSVGPGTRAKGETQYF
NA,once,TRBJ2-5,TRBV19,TGTGCCAGTAGTATAGCGGGACACCGAGGAGTCACCCAGTACTTC,CASSIAGHRGVTQYF
TRBD2,NA,TRBJ2-1,TRBV11-3,TGTGCCAGCAGCTCGGGACTAGCGGGGCTCCATGAGCAGTTCTTC,CASSSGLAGLHEQFF
NA,NA,TRBJ1-2,TRBV6-5,TGTGCCAGCAGTGGGCGACGGCTGACTAACTATGGCTACACCTTC,CASSGRRLTNYGYTF
TRBD2,NA,TRBJ2-5,TRBV5-4,TGTGCCAGCAGTACCGGGACTAAGGGAGAGACCCAGTACTTC,CASSTGTKGETQYF
TRBD1,NA,TRBJ1-5,TRBV6-1,TGTGCCAGCAGGGGGACAGACAATCAGCCCCAGCATTTT,CASRGTDNQPQHF
TRBD1,NA,TRBJ2-3,TRBV30,TGTGCCTGGACTCAAACAGGGGGCATGTATACGCAGTATTTT,CAWTQTGGMYTQYF
TRBD1,few,TRBJ1-1,TRBV29-1,TGCAGCGTTGAGGGACAGATGAACACTGAAGCTTTCTTT,CSVEGQMNTEAFF
TRBD1,NA,TRBJ1-1,TRBV2,TGTGCCAGCACGGGACAGATGTTCACTGAAGCTTTCTTT,CASTGQMFTEAFF
NA,NA,TRBJ1-1,TRBV5-1,TGCGCCAGCTCAGCGGTTTCGAACACTGAAGCTTTCTTT,CASSAVSNTEAFF
TRBD1,NA,TRBJ1-5,TRBV6-6,TGTGCCAGCAGCCACACAGGGGTGTGGAATCAGCCCCAGCATTTT,CASSHTGVWNQPQHF
NA,NA,TRBJ1-2,TRBV7-9,TGTGCCAGCAGCTTAGAGGTACAGGGTGGAGATGGCTACACCTTC,CASSLEVQGGDGYTF
TRBD2,NA,TRBJ2-1,TRBV5-1,TGCGCCAGCAGCCCCGGGACTAGCGGGGGGGCCTACAATGAGCAGTTCTTC,CASSPGTSGGAYNEQFF
TRBD1,NA,TRBJ1-5,TRBV2,TGTGCCAGCAGTCGACGGACAGGGGGCGGTGGTCAGCCCCAGCATTTT,CASSRRTGGGGQPQHF
TRBD1,NA,TRBJ2-1,TRBV10-3,TGTGCCATCACCCGAGGGACAGGGGTAGACAATGAGCAGTTCTTC,CAITRGTGVDNEQFF
NA,NA,TRBJ2-7,TRBV5-1,TGCGCCAGCAGCTTGGGATTCCAGGGGAGCTCCTACGAGCAGTACTTC,CASSLGFQGSSYEQYF
TRBD2,NA,TRBJ2-1,TRBV28,TGTGCCAGCAGTATCTCATCGGGGGGGCGGAATGAGCAGTTCTTC,CASSISSGGRNEQFF
NA,NA,TRBJ1-1,TRBV14,TGTGCCAGCAGCCATCCCGCAGGGGCCTCAACTGAAGCTTTCTTT,CASSHPAGASTEAFF
TRBD1,NA,TRBJ1-4,TRBV27,TGTGCCAGCAGTTCCAGACAGGGTAGCGAAAAACTGTTTTTT,CASSSRQGSEKLFF
TRBD1,NA,TRBJ1-2,TRBV6-1,TGTGCCAGCAGTGAACATTCTAACAGGGGGGATGGCTACACCTTC,CASSEHSNRGDGYTF
NA,NA,TRBJ2-3,TRBV7-2,TGTGCCAGCAGCTCCCGGACAGATGAGTGGGATACGCAGTATTTT,CASSSRTDEWDTQYF
NA,NA,TRBJ1-2,TRBV7-8,TGTGCCAGCAGCTTAGGGACAGAATATGGCTACACCTTC,CASSLGTEYGYTF
NA,NA,TRBJ2-5,TRBV4-1,TGCGCCAGCAGCCAAGATAAAGTTCGGGCAGGGAAGGAGACCCAGTACTTC,CASSQDKVRAGKETQYF
TRBD2,NA,TRBJ2-6,TRBV5-6,TGTGCCAGCAGCCCCTGGATAGCGGGGGTCTCTGGGGCCAACGTCCTGACTTTC,CASSPWIAGVSGANVLTF
TRBD1,NA,TRBJ1-1,TRBV28,TGTGCCAGCAGTTTAAACAGGGGACTAGGGACTGAAGCTTTCTTT,CASSLNRGLGTEAFF
TRBD1,NA,TRBJ1-5,TRBV7-9,TGTGCTAGCAGCCGTGACAGGGATCAGCCCCAGCATTTT,CASSRDRDQPQHF
NA,few,TRBJ2-6,TRBV6-6,TGTGCCAGCACGAGCGGGGCCAACGTCCTGACTTTC,CASTSGANVLTF
TRBD1,NA,TRBJ1-4,TRBV4-3,TGCGCCAGCAGCCAAGGTCAGGGGGCAACTAATGAAAAACTGTTTTTT,CASSQGQGATNEKLFF
TRBD1,once,TRBJ1-2,TRBV5-1,TGCGCCAGCAGCTGGACTACAGGGGGCTCGGGCTATGGCTACACCTTC,CASSWTTGGSGYGYTF
TRBD1,NA,TRBJ2-7,TRBV30,TGTGCCTGGAAGCTTACAGGGGGTTTCTACGAGCAGTACTTC,CAWKLTGGFYEQYF
TRBD1,NA,TRBJ1-6,TRBV19,TGTGCCAGTTCGGACAGGTCCTATAATTCACCCCTCCACTTT,CASSDRSYNSPLHF
NA,few,TRBJ1-1,TRBV6-6,TGTGCCAGCAGTTCTCTCCAGGGTAGCACTGAAGCTTTCTTT,CASSSLQGSTEAFF
TRBD2,NA,TRBJ2-1,TRBV4-3,TGCGCCAGCAGCCAAGATAGGACCGGGGGGGTATCCTACAATGAGCAGTTCTTC,CASSQDRTGGVSYNEQFF
NA,NA,TRBJ2-7,TRBV29-1,TGCAGCGTGCGGAACAGGGATCGGACCTACGAGCAGTACTTC,CSVRNRDRTYEQYF
NA,NA,TRBJ1-2,TRBV7-3,TGTGCCAGCAGCACTATGACAGACAGGAGGCATGGCTACACCTTC,CASSTMTDRRHGYTF
TRBD1,NA,TRBJ1-2,TRBV7-2,TGTGCCAGCAGCTCCCGGGACAGGACCCGCTACACCTTC,CASSSRDRTRYTF
TRBD1,NA,TRBJ1-6,TRBV10-3,TGTGCCATCAGTACTTCTTATGGGACAGGCAATTCACCCCTCCACTTT,CAISTSYGTGNSPLHF
TRBD1,NA,TRBJ1-3,TRBV6-1,TGTGCCATCAGTGACCCCGGGACAGGGTCGGGTTACACCATATATTTT,CAISDPGTGSGYTIYF
NA,few,TRBJ1-5,TRBV6-1,TGTGCCAGCAGTGAAGTTGCAGGGAGGCATCAGCCCCAGCATTTT,CASSEVAGRHQPQHF
NA,NA,TRBJ1-2,TRBV6-6,TGTGCCAGCAGTTCGACAGGATATGGCTACACCTTC,CASSSTGYGYTF
NA,NA,TRBJ2-5,TRBV19,TGTGCCAGTAGTATAGATGTAAGGACTGCCGGAGAGACCCAGTACTTC,CASSIDVRTAGETQYF
NA,NA,TRBJ2-7,TRBV28,TGTGCCAGTACTAGGGGGGGGAACCACGAGCAGTACTTC,CASTRGGNHEQYF
TRBD1,NA,TRBJ2-7,TRBV6-1,TGTGCCAGCAGACTCGGACAGGGGGCCTACGAGCAGTACTTC,CASRLGQGAYEQYF
TRBD1,NA,TRBJ2-2,TRBV5-1,TGCGCCAGCTGTGGGCAGGGGGCTGGCACCGGGGAGCTGTTTTTT,CASCGQGAGTGELFF
NA,NA,TRBJ1-1,TRBV9,TGTGCCAGCAGCACCCGGACAGACGGCGCTGAAGCTTTCTTT,CASSTRTDGAEAFF